The entry that follows covers one TCR beta chain sequence. Its antigen target is currently unknown. The record has no base qualities; no much larger clone is one base away. V and J are trimmed by 5 bases and 1 base, and the gene matches miss 10 bases of the junction. From the cysteine up to the phenylalanine, the CDR3 has a length of 17 residues. The kept DNA is CDR3 alone, 51 bases in frame from the first base. CDR1 is given as SGHRS and CDR2 as YFSETQ, both from the germline V gene. This sample was taken from a study of blood T cell repertoires in COVID-19 (dated by TCRdb to 2018 to 2020). Broadly, across the study: Collaborator samples came from the United States, Italy and Spain and covered acute and convalescent phases of COVID-19. The dataset comprised deeply sampled blood TCRbeta repertoires from subjects exposed to, actively infected with, or recovered from COVID-19. Nearly every sample came with metadata listing a de-identified subject ID, COVID-19 status, age in years and sex. The repertoires were released in a freely available public database meant as a resource for research on the immune response to SARS-CoV-2. Where available, HLA class I and class II types were taken from metadata supplied by the sample provider and were not determined by assay-based typing. The material from the prospective study consisted of cDNA or gDNA derived from T cells, B-cell-depleted T cells, or PBMCs. The samples were drawn from the first 160 participants of the ongoing ImmuneRACE study and from 1,254 subjects provided by 6 global collaborators.

The immunoSEQ Assay, a bias-controlled multiplex PCR, was used to amplify TCRbeta CDR3 regions from genomic DNA. Per the authors' processing: Nucleated cell counts per sample were estimated from amplification of reference gene primers within the assay. To quantify the absolute abundance of each unique TCRbeta CDR3 rearrangement, sequence reads were collapsed and filtered. For each sample, productive Simpson clonality was calculated as the square root of Simpson's diversity index over productive rearrangements. Drawn from immuneACCESS, this table holds only the in-frame rearrangements with V and J called that TCRdb kept. Clones are partly lost; checked studies trace under half to an unresolved V gene and leave the rest unexplained. V and J calls and clone size are given by that table; D and trimming were obtained from the DNA. This sample is represented by roughly 15,000 clones; approximately 76% of them were singletons. Together, the top ten hold around a third of the sample.

Each collaborating institution followed its own protocols to collect whole blood in K2EDTA tubes. For TCRbeta analysis, collaborator samples were shipped as frozen whole blood, as isolated PBMCs, or as DNA extracted from either sample type. Study-level results and caveats: Clinical and demographic metadata were provided uncurated, with the amount varying by source and participant.

The sequence derives from a man aged 70-80 years with active or convalescent COVID-19. Sequences were obtained from peripheral blood. The receptor chain draws on TRBV5-1 and TRBJ2-5; 11 bases in between match TRBD2. At the DNA level, the sequence is TGCGCCAGCAGAGGATTAGCGGGGGGGTTGCCCCAAGAGACCCAGTACTTC. Its protein product is CASRGLAGGLPQETQYF.